The clone carrying this T cell receptor beta chain was observed a single time. Its specificity is unknown. V was shortened by 9 bases and J by 8 bases, with 25 bases between the two germline ends. CDR1 is LNHDA, CDR2 SQIVND, per germline (reference sequence). The length of the CDR3 is 16 residues. The sample originates from a study of shared clonotypes between healthy human individuals. Findings of the study overall: Rarefaction gave evidence that sorted-subset sequencing remained incomplete despite large depth. An expected dependence of interdonor clonotype sharing on sequencing depth was noted.

Those who donated were healthy HIV-negative adults, with no recent acute infections or vaccinations reported. In the source study's methods: Owing to the provision of junction-only sequences devoid of quality scores by immunoSEQ, filtering differed. Profiling relied on immunoSEQ multiplex PCR, and the TCRdb table lists in-frame clones only, not all of them. V and J calls and clone size come straight from that table; D and trimming were deduced from the DNA. This sample carries 1.5 million to 1.9 million clones, under 99% of them seen once, and the ten largest clones take about 0.42%. V and J are TRBV19 and TRBJ2-2, with D unresolved. What was sequenced was naive CD4+ T cells sorted from blood. As for subset: CD45RA+ positively selected. The clonotype was recovered from a man aged 25-45 years in good health. The chain's CDR3 is CASLAHSLLTSGELFF. The CDR3 DNA is TGTGCCAGCCTTGCGCACAGCTTACTAACAAGTGGGGAGCTGTTTTTT.